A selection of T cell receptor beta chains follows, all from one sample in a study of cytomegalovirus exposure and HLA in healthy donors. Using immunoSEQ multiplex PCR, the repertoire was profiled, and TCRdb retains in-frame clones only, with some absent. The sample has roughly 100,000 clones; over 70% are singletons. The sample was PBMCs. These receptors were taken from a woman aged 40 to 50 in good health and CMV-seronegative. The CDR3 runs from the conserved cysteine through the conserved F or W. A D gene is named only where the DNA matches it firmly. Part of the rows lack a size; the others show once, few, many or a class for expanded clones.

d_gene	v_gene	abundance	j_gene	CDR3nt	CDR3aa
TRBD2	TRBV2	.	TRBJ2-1	TGTGCCAGCAGTGACCTAGCGGGGGAGTCCTACAATGAGCAGTTCTTC	CASSDLAGESYNEQFF
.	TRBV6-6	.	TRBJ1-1	TGTGCCAGCAGTTACTCGCGGGAAACGAACACTGAAGCTTTCTTT	CASSYSRETNTEAFF
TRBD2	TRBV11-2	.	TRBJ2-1	TGTGCCAGCAGCCAGACGGGGGGGTGGAATGAGCAGTTCTTC	CASSQTGGWNEQFF
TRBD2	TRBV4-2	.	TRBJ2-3	TGTGCCAGCAGCCAAGATTTTTTGGGACTAGCGGGGAGCACAGATACGCAGTATTTT	CASSQDFLGLAGSTDTQYF
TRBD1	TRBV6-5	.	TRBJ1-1	TGTGCCAGCAGTTTGGCCGGGACAGGGGGCACTGAAGCTTTCTTT	CASSLAGTGGTEAFF
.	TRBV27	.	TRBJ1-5	TGTGCCAGCAGTTCGGGGTTAGGGAGCAATCAGCCCCAGCATTTT	CASSSGLGSNQPQHF
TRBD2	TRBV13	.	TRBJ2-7	TGTGCCAGCAGCTTCCAGGGACTATCCTACGAGCAGTACTTC	CASSFQGLSYEQYF
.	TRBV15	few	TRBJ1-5	TGTGCCACCAGCATGGACGGACAGCATCAGCCCCAGCATTTT	CATSMDGQHQPQHF
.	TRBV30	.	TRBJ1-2	TGTGCCTGGAGTGTAGGGGGAACTGGCTACACCTTC	CAWSVGGTGYTF
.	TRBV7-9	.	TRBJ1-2	TGTGCCAGCAGCCTGAGCGGCTCCTATGGCTACACCTTC	CASSLSGSYGYTF
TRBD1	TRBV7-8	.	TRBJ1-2	TGTGCCAGCAGCTTAGTGGGACCGGGACAGGGGGCTTATGGCTACACCTTC	CASSLVGPGQGAYGYTF
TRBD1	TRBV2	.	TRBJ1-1	TGTGCCAGCACTGGGTGGGACAGGGAGGACACTGAAGCTTTCTTT	CASTGWDREDTEAFF
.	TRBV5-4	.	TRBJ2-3	TGTGCCAGCATCCCCCCCGGGGGATACTCAATCGATACGCAGTATTTT	CASIPPGGYSIDTQYF
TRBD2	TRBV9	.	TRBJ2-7	TGTGCCAGCAGCAAGACTAGCGAATACGAGCAGTACTTC	CASSKTSEYEQYF
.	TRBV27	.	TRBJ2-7	TGTGCCAGCAGTTTCGGTGACAACTACGAGCAGTACTTC	CASSFGDNYEQYF
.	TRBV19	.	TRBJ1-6	TGTGCCAGTAGTATTAAAGGGGGCTATAATTCACCCCTCCACTTT	CASSIKGGYNSPLHF
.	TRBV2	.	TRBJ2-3	TGTGCCAGCATCGTTGGGAGGCGGGTCCTCTCCACAGATACGCAGTATTTT	CASIVGRRVLSTDTQYF
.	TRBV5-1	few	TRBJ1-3	TGCGCCAGCAGCCAGGGAGGCTTTGGAAACACCATATATTTT	CASSQGGFGNTIYF
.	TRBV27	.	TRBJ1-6	TGTGCCAGCAGTCCCCAGGAGGGCATTTTTTCACCCCTCCACTTT	CASSPQEGIFSPLHF
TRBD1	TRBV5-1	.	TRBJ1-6	TGCGCCAGCAGCTTGTCGGGGACAGGGAATTCCCCCCTCCACTTT	CASSLSGTGNSPLHF